This T cell receptor (beta chain) was retrieved from a study of CD8 T cell repertoires and HIV-1 epitope variants. CDR3 length: 19 residues. The germline V gene has CDR1 SGHVS and CDR2 FNYEAQ. V shed 1 base and J shed 2 bases, with 24 bases lying between them. The sample holds a few counts of this clone. Its antigen remains unidentified. Produced via immunoSEQ multiplex PCR; TCRdb's table is partial and in-frame only. The sample holds a few thousand clones, roughly 72% seen once. Source material: cultured CD8+ T cells derived from PBMCs. The chain employs TRBV7-6 and TRBJ2-7; maybe TRBD2 (6 bases). This TCR was recovered from a male donor with HIV. CDR3 loop: CASSLGGLGSSGPAYEQYF. The CDR3 DNA is TGTGCCAGCAGCTTAGGAGGGTTGGGGTCCAGCGGGCCGGCCTACGAGCAGTACTTC. Full variable domain (remainder filled in from reference TRBV7-6 and TRBJ2-7): GAGVSQSPRYKVTKRGQDVALRCDPISGHVSLYWYRQALGQGPEFLTYFNYEAQQDKSGLPNDRFSAERPEGSISTLTIQRTEQRDSAMYRCASSLGGLGSSGPAYEQYFGPGTRLTVT.